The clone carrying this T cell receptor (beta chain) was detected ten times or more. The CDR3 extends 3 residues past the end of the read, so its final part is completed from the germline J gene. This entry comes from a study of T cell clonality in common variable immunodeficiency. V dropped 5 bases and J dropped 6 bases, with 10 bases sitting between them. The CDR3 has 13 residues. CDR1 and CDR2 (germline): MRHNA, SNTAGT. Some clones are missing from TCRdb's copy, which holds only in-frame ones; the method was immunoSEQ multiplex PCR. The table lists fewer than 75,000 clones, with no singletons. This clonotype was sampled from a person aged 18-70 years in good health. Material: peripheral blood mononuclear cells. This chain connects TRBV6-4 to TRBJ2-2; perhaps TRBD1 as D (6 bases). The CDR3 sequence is CASSPYRAGELFF. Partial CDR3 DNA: TGTGCCAGCAGTCCATACAGGGCCGGGGAG.